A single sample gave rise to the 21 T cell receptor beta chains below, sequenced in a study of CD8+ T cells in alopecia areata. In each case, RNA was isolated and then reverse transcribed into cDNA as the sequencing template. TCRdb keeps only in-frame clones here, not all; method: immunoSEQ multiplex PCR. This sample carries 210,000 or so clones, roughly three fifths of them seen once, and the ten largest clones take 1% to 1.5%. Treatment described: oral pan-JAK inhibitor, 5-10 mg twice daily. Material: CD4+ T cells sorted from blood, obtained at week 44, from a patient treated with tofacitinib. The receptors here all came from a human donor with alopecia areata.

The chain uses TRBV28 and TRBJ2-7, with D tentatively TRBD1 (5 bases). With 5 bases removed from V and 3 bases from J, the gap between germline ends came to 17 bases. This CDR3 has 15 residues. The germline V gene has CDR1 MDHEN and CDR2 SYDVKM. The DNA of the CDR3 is TGTGCCAGCAGTGGCGACAGCCCCAAAGACTACGAGCAGTACTTC. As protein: CASSGDSPKDYEQYF.

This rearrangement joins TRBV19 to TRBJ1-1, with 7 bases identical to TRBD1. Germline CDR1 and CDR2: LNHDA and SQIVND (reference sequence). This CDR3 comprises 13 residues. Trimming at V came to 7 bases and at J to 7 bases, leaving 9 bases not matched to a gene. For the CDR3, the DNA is TGTGCCAGTACCGCCCGGGGACAGATTGAAGCTTTCTTT. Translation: CASTARGQIEAFF.

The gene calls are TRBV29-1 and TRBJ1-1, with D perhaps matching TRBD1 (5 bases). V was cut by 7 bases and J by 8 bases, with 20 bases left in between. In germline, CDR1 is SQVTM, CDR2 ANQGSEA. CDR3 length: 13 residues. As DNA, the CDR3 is TGCAGCGCCACTCAGGCAGGGACCGGAGAAGCTTTCTTT. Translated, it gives CSATQAGTGEAFF.

This CDR3 reads CASSVSRGRTGELFF. The CDR3 DNA sequence: TGCGCCAGCAGTGTATCCAGGGGGCGGACGGGGGAGCTGTTTTTT. The chain has TRBV10-1 and TRBJ2-2, with 8 bases fitting TRBD1. Unmatched junction bases numbered 9, after V lost 4 bases and J lost 8 bases. The CDR3 extends over 15 amino acids. Germline V gives CDR1 WNHNN, CDR2 SYGVQD (reference sequence).

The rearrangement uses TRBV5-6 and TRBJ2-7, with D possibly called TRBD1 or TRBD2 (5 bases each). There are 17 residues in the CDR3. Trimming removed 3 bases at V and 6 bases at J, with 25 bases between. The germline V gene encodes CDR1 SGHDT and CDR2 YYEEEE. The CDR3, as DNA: TGTGCCAGCAGCTCCCTTGGGATAACCGGGACCTCTTTCGAGCAGTACTTC. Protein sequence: CASSSLGITGTSFEQYF.

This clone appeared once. This CDR3 is CASSSQLAGDQETQYF. CDR3 DNA: TGTGCCAGCAGCTCACAACTAGCGGGGGACCAAGAGACCCAGTACTTC. This chain joins TRBV6-6 and TRBJ2-5, with 11 nucleotides matching TRBD2. The CDR3 length is 16 residues. V was pared by 6 bases and J by 0 bases, with 6 bases of the junction left unmatched. Germline CDR1 reads MNHNY; CDR2 reads SVGAGI (reference sequence).

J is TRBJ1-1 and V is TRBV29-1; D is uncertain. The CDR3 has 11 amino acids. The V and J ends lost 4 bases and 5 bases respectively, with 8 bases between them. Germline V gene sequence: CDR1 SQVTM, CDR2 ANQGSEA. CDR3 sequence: CSVVRETEAFF. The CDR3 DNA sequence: TGCAGCGTTGTGCGGGAAACTGAAGCTTTCTTT.

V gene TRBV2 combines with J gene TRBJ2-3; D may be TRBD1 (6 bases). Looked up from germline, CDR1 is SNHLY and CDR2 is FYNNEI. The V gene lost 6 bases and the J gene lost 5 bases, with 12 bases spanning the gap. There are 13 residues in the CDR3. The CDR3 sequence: CASSATTGDTQYF. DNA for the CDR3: TGTGCCAGCAGCGCAACGACAGGAGATACGCAGTATTTT.

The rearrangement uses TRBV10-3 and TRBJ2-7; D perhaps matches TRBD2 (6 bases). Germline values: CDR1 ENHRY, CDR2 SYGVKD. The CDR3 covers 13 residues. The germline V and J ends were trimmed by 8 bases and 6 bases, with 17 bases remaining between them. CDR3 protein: CAIGGFMDGEQYF. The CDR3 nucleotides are TGTGCCATCGGGGGGTTTATGGATGGCGAGCAGTACTTC.

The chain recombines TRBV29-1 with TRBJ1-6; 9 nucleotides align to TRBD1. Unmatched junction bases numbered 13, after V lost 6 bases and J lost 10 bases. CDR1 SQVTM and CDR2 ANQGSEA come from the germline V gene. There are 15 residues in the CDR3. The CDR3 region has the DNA TGCAGCGTCCAAATAACAGGGGGCGCGGGATCACCCCTCCACTTT. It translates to CSVQITGGAGSPLHF.

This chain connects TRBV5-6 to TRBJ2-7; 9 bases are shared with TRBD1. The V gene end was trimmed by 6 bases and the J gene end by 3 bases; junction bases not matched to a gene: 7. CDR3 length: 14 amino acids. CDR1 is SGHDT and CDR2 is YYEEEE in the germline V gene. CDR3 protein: CASIKTGGNYEQYF. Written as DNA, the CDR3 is TGTGCCAGCATCAAGACAGGGGGAAACTACGAGCAGTACTTC.

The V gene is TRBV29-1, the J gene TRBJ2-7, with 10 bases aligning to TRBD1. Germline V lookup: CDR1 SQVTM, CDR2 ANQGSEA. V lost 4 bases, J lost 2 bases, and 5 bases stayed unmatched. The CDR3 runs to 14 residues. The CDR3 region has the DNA TGCAGCGTTGTCCCGACAGGGGGCCCCTACGAGCAGTACTTC. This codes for CSVVPTGGPYEQYF.

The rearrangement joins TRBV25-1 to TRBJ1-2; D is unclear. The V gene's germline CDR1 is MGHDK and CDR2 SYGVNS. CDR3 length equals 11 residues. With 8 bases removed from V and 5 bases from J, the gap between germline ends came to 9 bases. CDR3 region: CASLGLYGYTF. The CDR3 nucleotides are TGTGCCAGCCTGGGCCTTTATGGCTACACCTTC.

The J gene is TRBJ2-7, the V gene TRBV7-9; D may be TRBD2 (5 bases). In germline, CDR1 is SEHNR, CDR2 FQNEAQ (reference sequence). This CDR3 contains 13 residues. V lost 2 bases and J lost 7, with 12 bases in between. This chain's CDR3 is CASSLLDGREQYF. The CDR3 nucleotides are TGTGCCAGCAGCTTACTGGATGGGAGAGAGCAGTACTTC.

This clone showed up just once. The CDR3: CASSRLGADTGELFF. In DNA form, the CDR3 reads TGTGCCAGCAGCAGATTGGGGGCGGACACCGGGGAGCTGTTTTTT. The J gene is TRBJ2-2, the V gene TRBV6-5; D might be TRBD1 (6 bases). This CDR3 spans 15 amino acids. V lost 6 bases and J 3 bases, leaving 14 bases between the germline ends. Looked up from germline, CDR1 is MNHEY and CDR2 is SVGAGI.

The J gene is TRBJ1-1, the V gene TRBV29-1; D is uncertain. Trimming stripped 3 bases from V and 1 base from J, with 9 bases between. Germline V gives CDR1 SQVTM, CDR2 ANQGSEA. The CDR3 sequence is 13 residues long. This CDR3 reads CSVDRLWNTEAFF. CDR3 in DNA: TGCAGCGTTGATAGGCTGTGGAACACTGAAGCTTTCTTT.

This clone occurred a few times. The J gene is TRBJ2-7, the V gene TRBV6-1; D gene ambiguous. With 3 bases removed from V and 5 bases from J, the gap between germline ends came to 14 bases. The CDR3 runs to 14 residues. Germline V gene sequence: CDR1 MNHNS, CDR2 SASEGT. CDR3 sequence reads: CASSDGQFRNEQYF. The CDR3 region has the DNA TGTGCCAGCAGTGATGGGCAGTTTCGGAACGAGCAGTACTTC.

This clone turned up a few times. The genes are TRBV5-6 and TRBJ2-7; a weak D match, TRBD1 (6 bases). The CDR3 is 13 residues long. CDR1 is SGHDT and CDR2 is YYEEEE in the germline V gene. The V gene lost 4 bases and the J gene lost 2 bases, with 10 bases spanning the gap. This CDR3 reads CASSLQGAYEQYF. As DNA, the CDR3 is TGTGCCAGCAGCCTACAGGGAGCCTACGAGCAGTACTTC.

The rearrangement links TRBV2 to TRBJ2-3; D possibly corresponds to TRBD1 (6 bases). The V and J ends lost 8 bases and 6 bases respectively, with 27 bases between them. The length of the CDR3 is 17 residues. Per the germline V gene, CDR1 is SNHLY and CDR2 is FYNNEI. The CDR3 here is CASGETGSVGARDTQYF. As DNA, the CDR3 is TGTGCCAGCGGGGAAACAGGGTCCGTGGGCGCGCGCGATACGCAGTATTTT.

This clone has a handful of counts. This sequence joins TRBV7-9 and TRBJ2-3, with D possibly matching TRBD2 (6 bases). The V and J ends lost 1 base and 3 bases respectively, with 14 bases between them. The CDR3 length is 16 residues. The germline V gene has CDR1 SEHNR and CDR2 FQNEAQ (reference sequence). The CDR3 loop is CASSLGGGGSTDTQYF. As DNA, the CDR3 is TGTGCCAGCAGCTTAGGGGGCGGAGGGTCGACAGATACGCAGTATTTT.

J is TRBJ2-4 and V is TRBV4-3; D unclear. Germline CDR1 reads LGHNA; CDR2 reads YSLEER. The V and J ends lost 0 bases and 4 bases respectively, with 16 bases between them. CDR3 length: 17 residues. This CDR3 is CASSQEFALGNKNIQYF. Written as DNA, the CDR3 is TGCGCCAGCAGCCAAGAATTCGCCCTCGGCAATAAAAACATTCAGTACTTC.